Included here is one T cell receptor beta chain sequence, with context. Its recognized antigen is unknown. Base-call qualities are not available, and no considerably larger clone is one nucleotide away. The CDR1 and CDR2 encoded by the germline V gene (reference sequence) are MNHEY and SMNVEV. V gives up 3 bases and J gives up 0 bases, and the segment between their germline ends measures 15 bases. The CDR3 spans 17 residues, from the cysteine through the phenylalanine. Here the CDR3 DNA is all that survives: 51 bases in frame from base 1. This specimen comes from a study of blood T cell repertoires in COVID-19 (dated by TCRdb to the early 2020s). Context from the whole study: Samples covering the acute and convalescent phases of COVID-19 were provided by collaborators in the United States, Italy and Spain. The material from the prospective study consisted of cDNA or gDNA derived from T cells, B-cell-depleted T cells, or PBMCs. Subjects who had been exposed to COVID-19, were actively infected with it, or had recovered from it provided the deeply sampled blood TCRbeta repertoires that made up the dataset. The repertoires were released in a freely available public database intended as a resource for research on the immune response to SARS-CoV-2. The samples were drawn from the first 160 participants of the ongoing ImmuneRACE study and from some 1,300 subjects provided by 6 global collaborators. Nearly every sample came with metadata listing a de-identified subject ID, COVID-19 status, age in years and sex. Where available, HLA class I and class II types were obtained from metadata supplied by the sample provider rather than from assay-based typing.

Beyond this particular receptor, the publication reports: The quantity of clinical and demographic metadata differed by source and by participant and was supplied without curation.

The immunoSEQ Assay, a bias-controlled multiplex PCR, was used to amplify TCRbeta CDR3 regions from genomic DNA. For the original study's pipeline: The number of nucleated cells in each sample was estimated by amplification of reference gene primers within the assay. To quantify the absolute abundance of each unique TCRbeta CDR3 rearrangement, sequence reads were collapsed and filtered. For each sample, productive Simpson clonality was calculated by taking the square root of Simpson's diversity index across productive rearrangements. The clones in this table, taken by TCRdb from immuneACCESS, are in-frame only. Not every clone is retained; where verified, under half of the shortfall comes from an unresolved V gene, and the cause of the rest is unknown. That table supplies the V and J calls and clone size; D and trimming were determined from the DNA. A total of roughly 200,000 clones appear in this sample, 90% of them only once. The ten largest clones represent about 0.58% of the sample.

Each collaborating institution followed its own protocols to collect whole blood in K2EDTA tubes. For TCRbeta analysis, collaborators shipped samples as frozen whole blood, isolated PBMCs, or DNA extracted from either of those sample types. The chain is made from TRBV27 and TRBJ2-4; TRBD2 is possibly the D segment (6 matching bases). Sample: peripheral blood. The TCR comes from a man aged 45-60 years with acute or convalescent COVID-19. The nucleotide sequence reads TGTGCCAGCAGTTTCGGCGGGACTCATCTAGCCAAAAACATTCAGTACTTC. Translation gives CASSFGGTHLAKNIQYF.